This paragraph covers one T cell receptor (beta chain) sequence. Its antigen is not yet known. No clone much larger than this one lies a single base away; base qualities are absent. The sample's treatment or condition label, in plain terms: live attenuated yellow fever vaccine strain. Two biological replicates of bulk PBMCs were collected at each blood-draw timepoint. A standard Ficoll-Paque protocol was used to isolate PBMCs from peripheral blood. RNA was extracted with TriZol from bulk PBMCs, CD4 and CD8 fractions, and dextramer-positive and dextramer-negative fractions. CDR1 and CDR2 (DFQATT, SNEGSKA) derive from the germline V gene (reference sequence). Inclusive of the bounding cysteine and phenylalanine, the CDR3 is 12 residues long. Only the CDR3 portion is preserved as DNA: 36 bases, with reading frame beginning at the first base. The V and J ends are trimmed by 0 bases and 5 bases, leaving 7 bases between them.

The sample is drawn from a study of T cells after yellow fever vaccination (dated by TCRdb to between 2017 and 2020). About the investigation overall: The SMART-Seq v4 Ultra Low Input RNA kit was used to prepare libraries from fractions with low cell numbers. Two healthy male donors, one aged 18 to 29 and one aged 30 to 40 years, made up the cohort. Blood was collected at multiple timepoints before and after primary and secondary immunization, and bulk PBMC replicates and cell subsets were isolated. To follow T-cell clones before and after primary and booster YFV17D yellow fever vaccination, bulk TCR alpha and beta repertoires were sequenced over time.

The paper's findings and limits, for the study overall: Because abundant contaminating clonotypes from the bulk population could be contained in FACS-sorted repertoires, computational filtering was required. Most clones expanded after primary vaccination (almost 98% of CD4 and approximately 86% of CD8) were re-detected after the booster, suggesting that broad memory maintenance occurred. A small share of clonotypes was detected in both CD4 and CD8 compartments, with the overlap likely arising from convergent recombination. Because only a couple of donors were included in the study, the extent to which the findings can be generalized is limited. The secondary T-cell response was weaker than the primary response but faster, peaking on day 5 instead of day 15.

TCR cDNA was synthesized by 5'RACE template switching, which introduced a universal primer site and unique molecular identifiers. Priming of cDNA synthesis was performed from both the TCR alpha and TCR beta constant segments. Library amplification involved two PCR steps, and the second step added sample barcodes and sequencing adapters. Sequencing of libraries was done on Illumina HiSeq 2500 (2x100 bp) or NovaSeq (2x150 bp). The paper's processing steps were these. Reads were demultiplexed and collapsed into UMI consensus sequences with MIGEC, and V(D)J alignment was performed with MiXCR. Using edgeR on replicate PBMC samples, clonotypes were called vaccine-responding if FDR was below 0.01 and the log2 fold change was above 5 up to day 15. CD4 or CD8 identity was assigned to each bulk clonotype according to whether the clonotype was present at higher abundance in the sequenced CD4 repertoire or the sequenced CD8 repertoire. The public reads were run again by TCRdb, first through fastp at Q25 and then through MiXCR, and only productive beta chains were kept. Every entry covers one CDR3 protein and lists the most common genes and DNA from its rows. The authors' filters were not applied to this entry. The sample includes some 560,000 distinct CDR3 sequences, with 15% to 20% observed a single time. 14% of the sample is in the top ten clones.

The sequences come from PBMCs, collected 15 days after the yellow fever booster vaccination. Recombination linked TRBV20-1 to TRBJ1-1; the D gene is unclear. This receptor was identified in a young man who received the YFV17D yellow fever vaccine. The sequence in DNA is TGCAGTGCTAGAGATTTGGAGACTGAAGCTTTCTTT. Translated, this gives CSARDLETEAFF.